This record concerns one T cell receptor (beta chain) sequence. The antigen is unknown. The data were taken from a study of cytomegalovirus exposure and HLA in healthy donors. Study-level background: Around 83% of several hundred genotyped donors fell in the Caucasian-associated ancestry cluster.

13 Jbeta primers and 60 Vbeta primers were used for the PCR. The data were produced by immunoSEQ multiplex PCR, yet TCRdb's version contains in-frame clones alone and is incomplete. The data contain 150,000 to 200,000 clones, roughly three quarters of them singletons. Overall study findings and caveats: About 87% or about 30% of the time was how often most TCR beta V segments were productive, according to an earlier analysis.

Sequencing was done on a sample of PBMCs. The origin of this receptor is a male donor in good health and CMV-seropositive.

As DNA, the CDR3 is TGTGCCAGCAGTGTTGATGCAGGGGCTGGAAACACCATATATTTT. This translates into CASSVDAGAGNTIYF. The chain carries TRBV6-4 and TRBJ1-3; D is perhaps TRBD1 (6 bases). The CDR3 runs to 15 residues. Germline V CDR1 and CDR2: MRHNA, SNTAGT. V lost 4 bases, J lost 2 bases, and 12 bases lay in between.